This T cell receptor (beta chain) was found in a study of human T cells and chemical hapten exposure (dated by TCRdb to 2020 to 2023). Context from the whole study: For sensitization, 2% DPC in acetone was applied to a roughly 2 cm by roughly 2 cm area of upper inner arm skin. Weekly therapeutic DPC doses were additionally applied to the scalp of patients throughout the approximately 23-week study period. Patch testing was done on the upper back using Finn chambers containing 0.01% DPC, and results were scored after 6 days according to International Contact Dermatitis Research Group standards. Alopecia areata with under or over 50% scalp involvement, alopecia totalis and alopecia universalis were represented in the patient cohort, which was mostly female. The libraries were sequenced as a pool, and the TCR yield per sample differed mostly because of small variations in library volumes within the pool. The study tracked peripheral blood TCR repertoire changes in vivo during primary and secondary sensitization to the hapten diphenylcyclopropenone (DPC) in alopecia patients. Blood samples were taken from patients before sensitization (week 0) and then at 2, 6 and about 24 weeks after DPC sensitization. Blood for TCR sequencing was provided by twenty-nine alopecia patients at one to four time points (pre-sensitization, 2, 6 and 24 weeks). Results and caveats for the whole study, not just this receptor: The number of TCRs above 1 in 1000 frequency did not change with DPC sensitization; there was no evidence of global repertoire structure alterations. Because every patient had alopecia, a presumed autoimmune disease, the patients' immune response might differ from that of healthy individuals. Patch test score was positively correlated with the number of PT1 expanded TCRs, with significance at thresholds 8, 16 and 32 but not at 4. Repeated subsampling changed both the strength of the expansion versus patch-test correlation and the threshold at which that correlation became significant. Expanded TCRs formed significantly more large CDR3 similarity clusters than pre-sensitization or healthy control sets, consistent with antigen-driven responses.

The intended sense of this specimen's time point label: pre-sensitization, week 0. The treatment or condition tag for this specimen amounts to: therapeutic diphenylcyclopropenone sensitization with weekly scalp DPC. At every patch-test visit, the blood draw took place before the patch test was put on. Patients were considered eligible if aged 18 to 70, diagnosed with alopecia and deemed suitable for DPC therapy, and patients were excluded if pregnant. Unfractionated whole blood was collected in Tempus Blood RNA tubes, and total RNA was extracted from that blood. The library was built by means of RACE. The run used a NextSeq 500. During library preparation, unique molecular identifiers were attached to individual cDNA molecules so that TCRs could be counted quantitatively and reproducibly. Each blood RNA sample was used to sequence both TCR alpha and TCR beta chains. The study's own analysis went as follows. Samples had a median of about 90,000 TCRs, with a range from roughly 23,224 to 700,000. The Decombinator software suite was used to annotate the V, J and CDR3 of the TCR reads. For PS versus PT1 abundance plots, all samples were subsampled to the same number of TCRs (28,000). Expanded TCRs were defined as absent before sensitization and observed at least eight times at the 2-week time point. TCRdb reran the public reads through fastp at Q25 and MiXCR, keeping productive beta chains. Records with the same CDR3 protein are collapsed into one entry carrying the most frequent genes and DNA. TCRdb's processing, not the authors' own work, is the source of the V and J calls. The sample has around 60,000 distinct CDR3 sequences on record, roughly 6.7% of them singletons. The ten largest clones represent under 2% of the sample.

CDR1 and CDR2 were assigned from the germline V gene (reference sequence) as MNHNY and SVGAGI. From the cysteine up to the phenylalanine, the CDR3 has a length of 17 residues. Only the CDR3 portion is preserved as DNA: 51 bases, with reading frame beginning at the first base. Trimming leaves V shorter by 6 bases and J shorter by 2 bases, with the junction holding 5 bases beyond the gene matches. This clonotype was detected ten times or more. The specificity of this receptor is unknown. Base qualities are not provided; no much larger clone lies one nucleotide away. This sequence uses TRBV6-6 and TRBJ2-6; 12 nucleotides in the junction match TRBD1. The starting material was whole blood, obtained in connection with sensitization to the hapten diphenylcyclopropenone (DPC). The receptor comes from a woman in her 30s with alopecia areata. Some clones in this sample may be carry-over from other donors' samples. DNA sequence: TGTGCCAGCAGGGGACAGGGGGCGTTTCCTGGGGCCAACGTCCTGACTTTC. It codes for CASRGQGAFPGANVLTF.